These 25 T cell receptor beta chains were sequenced from one sample in a study of blood T cell repertoires in COVID-19. The data were produced by immunoSEQ multiplex PCR, yet TCRdb's version contains in-frame clones alone and is incomplete. The data contain around 270,000 clones, around 92% of them singletons. Specimen: peripheral blood. The receptors shown here come from a young adult with COVID-19, enrolled during active disease.

The chain has TRBV12-5 and TRBJ2-5; possible D gene TRBD2, 5 bases. CDR1 is LGHNT, CDR2 FRNRAP, per germline. Trimming took off 0 bases at V and 2 bases at J, with 7 bases between the two ends. There are 14 residues in the CDR3. CDR3: CASGLVAEQETQYF. The CDR3 DNA reads TGTGCTAGTGGTTTGGTAGCGGAACAAGAGACCCAGTACTTC.

This chain uses TRBV7-9 with TRBJ1-2; TRBD1 is a possible D gene (6 bases). V was trimmed by 0 bases and J by 2 bases, leaving 13 bases between them. Germline-derived CDR1 and CDR2 are SEHNR and FQNEAQ (reference sequence). CDR3 length: 16 amino acids. DNA of the CDR3: TGTGCCAGCAGCTTAGCTGGCAAGGGGGGGAACTATGGCTACACCTTC. Protein sequence: CASSLAGKGGNYGYTF.

The CDR3 loop is CASSHGPGSGSYEQYF. In DNA form, the CDR3 reads TGTGCCAGCAGCCATGGGCCGGGAAGCGGGAGCTACGAGCAGTACTTC. The chain links TRBV3-1 (or the pseudogene TRBV3-2) to TRBJ2-7, with 8 nucleotides matching TRBD2. V trimming: 3 bases; J trimming: 3 bases; junction bases outside the gene matches: 10. Germline loops: CDR1 LGHDT, CDR2 YNNKEL (reference sequence). The CDR3 runs to 16 residues.

The chain couples TRBV19 to TRBJ2-1; D call uncertain. The germline CDR1 and CDR2 sequences are LNHDA and SQIVND (reference sequence). The CDR3 runs 17 residues. V was pared by 5 bases and J by 6 bases, with 23 bases between. The CDR3 DNA reads TGTGCCAGTAGTTTCCCGACCCTCGGCGGCCTGGGCAATGAGCAGTTCTTC. Its protein is CASSFPTLGGLGNEQFF. The complete variable domain, with remaining parts taken from reference TRBV19 and TRBJ2-1, reads DGGITQSPKYLFRKEGQNVTLSCEQNLNHDAMYWYRQDPGQGLRLIYYSQIVNDFQKGDIAEGYSVSREKKESFPLTVTSAQKNPTAFYLCASSFPTLGGLGNEQFFGPGTRLTVL.

The chain carries TRBV27 and TRBJ2-3; 10 bases fit TRBD2. CDR1 and CDR2 (germline): MNHEY, SMNVEV (reference sequence). The trim removed 4 bases at V and 5 bases at J, leaving 21 bases unmatched. This CDR3 region has 20 residues. DNA of the CDR3: TGTGCCAGCAGTTCCTTCCCCGGGACTAGCGCGGAGTGGGTGGGAGATACGCAGTATTTT. Protein: CASSSFPGTSAEWVGDTQYF.

The rearrangement links TRBV5-6 to TRBJ1-2; maybe TRBD1 (5 bases). This CDR3 contains 15 residues. CDR1 and CDR2 from the germline V gene are SGHDT and YYEEEE. V dropped 0 bases and J dropped 3 bases, with 12 bases sitting between them. CDR3 region: CASSLGPGGDYGYTF. As DNA, the CDR3 is TGTGCCAGCAGCTTGGGGCCCGGGGGGGACTATGGCTACACCTTC.

The chain carries TRBV19 and TRBJ1-5, with D possibly being TRBD1 (5 bases). With 6 bases removed from V and 9 bases from J, the gap between germline ends came to 12 bases. The CDR3 consists of 12 residues. Germline-derived CDR1 and CDR2 are LNHDA and SQIVND (reference sequence). The CDR3 region has the DNA TGTGCCAGTAGCCTTGGGGGGACGCCCCAGCATTTT. It is translated as CASSLGGTPQHF.

The genes are TRBV7-9 and TRBJ2-5; the match to TRBD1 covers 8 bases. Germline assignment: CDR1 SEHNR and CDR2 FQNEAQ (reference sequence). The CDR3 covers 18 residues. Trimming cost V 1 base and J 4 bases; bases outside gene matches: 14. In DNA, the CDR3 is TGTGCCAGCAGCTTAGATCCAGGATCACAGGGGGTTGGAGAGACCCAGTACTTC. Translated: CASSLDPGSQGVGETQYF.

This chain joins TRBV18 and TRBJ2-7; 8 bases match TRBD1. With 3 bases clipped from V and 4 bases from J, the junction kept 5 bases outside the gene matches. This CDR3 is 14 amino acids long. Germline V gene data show CDR1 as KGHSH and CDR2 as LQKENI. The CDR3 loop is CASSPVRQGYEQYF. The CDR3 nucleotides read TGTGCCAGCTCACCGGTAAGACAGGGGTACGAGCAGTACTTC.

The gene calls are TRBV29-1 and TRBJ2-7; TRBD1 matches at 7 bases. V was pared by 6 bases and J by 1 base, with 9 bases of the junction left unmatched. The CDR3 sequence is 14 residues long. Germline CDR1 reads SQVTM; CDR2 reads ANQGSEA. The CDR3 DNA sequence: TGCAGCGTCATCCGGGACAGTCTATCCTACGAGCAGTACTTC. It translates to CSVIRDSLSYEQYF.

The genes are TRBV9 and TRBJ1-6, with D maybe TRBD1 (6 bases). From germline, CDR1 is SGDLS and CDR2 YYNGEE. V shed 4 bases and J shed 5 bases, with 19 bases lying between them. This CDR3 has 17 amino acids. The CDR3 spells CASSIFTGPRDNSPLHF. In DNA, the CDR3 is TGTGCCAGCAGCATCTTTACAGGGCCCAGGGATAATTCACCCCTCCACTTT.

This chain links TRBV24-1 with TRBJ1-1; 11 nucleotides agree with TRBD1. The V segment lost 3 bases and the J segment 6 bases; nucleotides outside the gene matches: 2. This CDR3 has 14 residues. Germline V CDR1 and CDR2: KGHDR, SFDVKD. CDR3: CATSDPGQGAEAFF. The DNA of the CDR3 is TGTGCCACCAGTGATCCGGGACAGGGGGCTGAAGCTTTCTTT.

This chain links TRBV11-2 with TRBJ2-7, with a possible D match to TRBD1 (5 bases). This CDR3 is 15 amino acids long. The V end was cut by 3 bases, the J end by 2 bases, with 14 bases between. Per the germline V gene, CDR1 is SGHAT and CDR2 is FQNNGV. CDR3 residues: CASSFSSDKTYEQYF. In nucleotides, the CDR3 is TGTGCCAGCAGCTTTAGTTCGGACAAAACCTACGAGCAGTACTTC.

The V gene is TRBV24-1, the J gene TRBJ2-7; TRBD1 matches 8 bases. Germline V gives CDR1 KGHDR, CDR2 SFDVKD. V lost 4 bases to trimming and J lost 4 bases; unmatched junction nucleotides: 5. The length of the CDR3 is 14 residues. As DNA, the CDR3 is TGTGCCACCAGTGAGGGAGACAGGGGATACGAGCAGTACTTC. Its translation is CATSEGDRGYEQYF.

The chain uses TRBV27 and TRBJ1-4, with TRBD1 identical over 8 bases. This CDR3 spans 16 amino acids. The germline V gene has CDR1 MNHEY and CDR2 SMNVEV (reference sequence). J was trimmed by 10 bases and V by 5 bases; bases with no gene match: 15. Here the CDR3 DNA reads TGTGCCAGCAGTCGGACAGGGCCCCTTAGGCTTGGAAAACTGTTTTTT. Translated, it gives CASSRTGPLRLGKLFF.

Only one count was recorded for this clone. V is TRBV7-8 and J is TRBJ2-7; 9 positions match TRBD1. V gave up 1 base and J gave up 2 bases; unmatched junction bases: 6. Germline V gene data show CDR1 as SGHVS and CDR2 as FQNEAQ. CDR3 length: 16 residues. CDR3 nucleotides: TGTGCCAGCAGCTTAGTGCTAGGACAGGGGACCTACGAGCAGTACTTC. Residues: CASSLVLGQGTYEQYF.

The CDR3 loop is CASSFTGGATNEKLFF. CDR3 bases: TGCGCCAGCAGCTTCACAGGGGGTGCAACTAATGAAAAACTGTTTTTT. The gene calls are TRBV5-1 and TRBJ1-4, with 8 bases aligning to TRBD1. The germline CDR1 and CDR2 sequences are SGHRS and YFSETQ. This CDR3 is 16 amino acids long. The ends lost 2 bases at V and 0 bases at J; junction bases unmatched: 3.

The chain has TRBV19 and TRBJ1-4; D not certain. The CDR3 runs 15 residues. V was trimmed by 7 bases and J by 1 base, leaving 13 bases between them. Germline assignment: CDR1 LNHDA and CDR2 SQIVND (reference sequence). The CDR3 DNA is TGTGCCAGTACGGAGCAGCCTCTAACTAATGAAAAACTGTTTTTT. It encodes CASTEQPLTNEKLFF.

CDR3 DNA: TGTGCCAGCAGTAAACGGTGGGGGCTTAACTATGGCTACACCTTC. Translating gives CASSKRWGLNYGYTF. This rearrangement joins TRBV6-5 to TRBJ1-2; possible D gene TRBD1, 6 bases. The CDR3 runs to 15 residues. V dropped 5 bases and J dropped 1 base, with 14 bases sitting between them. Germline V lookup: CDR1 MNHEY, CDR2 SVGAGI.

V usage is TRBV5-1 and J usage is TRBJ1-2, with D perhaps matching TRBD1 (5 bases). This CDR3 has 14 amino acids. V lost 9 bases and J lost 6, with 21 bases in between. Germline CDR1 is SGHRS and CDR2 is YFSETQ. This CDR3 reads CATKTPGAGDGYTF. The CDR3 DNA sequence: TGCGCCACCAAAACTCCCGGGGCGGGAGATGGCTACACCTTC.

The rearrangement joins TRBV27 to TRBJ2-7; the match to TRBD2 covers 10 bases. Germline CDR1 is MNHEY and CDR2 is SMNVEV (reference sequence). V gave up 4 bases and J gave up 2 bases; unmatched junction bases: 8. The length of the CDR3 is 16 residues. The CDR3, as DNA: TGTGCCAGCAGTTCCTCCTTAGCGGGAGGTCCCTACGAGCAGTACTTC. Encoded protein: CASSSSLAGGPYEQYF.

The V and J genes are TRBV2 and TRBJ2-1, with 13 positions matching TRBD2. Germline V gene sequence: CDR1 SNHLY, CDR2 FYNNEI. Germline trimming cut 8 bases from V and 9 bases from J; bases unmatched to any gene: 4. This CDR3 region has 13 residues. CDR3 DNA sequence: TGTGCCAGCGGACTAGCGGGAGAAGGTGAGCAGTTCTTC. This gives the protein CASGLAGEGEQFF.

This clone has just one count. V is TRBV19 and J is TRBJ1-2, with unresolved D. This CDR3 contains 14 residues. The V end lost 1 base, the J end lost 4 bases, and 10 bases lay between the germline ends. Germline CDR1 reads LNHDA; CDR2 reads SQIVND (reference sequence). The CDR3 coding sequence is TGTGCCAGTAGTATAGCTGGGCCTGCCTATGGCTACACCTTC. This translates into CASSIAGPAYGYTF.

This chain connects TRBV23-1 to TRBJ2-4; 9 nucleotides line up with TRBD2. TRBV23-1 is an ORF for which the function is uncertain. The CDR3 sequence is 21 residues long. Trimming removed 1 base from V and 0 bases from J; junction bases left unmatched: 16. This CDR3 reads CASSQLLCWLAGREAKNIQYF. CDR3 coding DNA: TGCGCCAGCAGTCAATTGCTTTGTTGGCTAGCGGGGAGGGAAGCCAAAAACATTCAGTACTTC.

This sequence joins TRBV5-8 and TRBJ2-5; 8 bases are shared with TRBD1. With V trimmed by 4 bases and J by 2 bases, 4 bases remained unmatched. Germline V gives CDR1 SGHTS, CDR2 YDEGEE. There are 14 residues in the CDR3. CDR3 nucleotide sequence: TGTGCCAGCAGCCGTGGGACAGGACAAGAGACCCAGTACTTC. Translated, it gives CASSRGTGQETQYF.